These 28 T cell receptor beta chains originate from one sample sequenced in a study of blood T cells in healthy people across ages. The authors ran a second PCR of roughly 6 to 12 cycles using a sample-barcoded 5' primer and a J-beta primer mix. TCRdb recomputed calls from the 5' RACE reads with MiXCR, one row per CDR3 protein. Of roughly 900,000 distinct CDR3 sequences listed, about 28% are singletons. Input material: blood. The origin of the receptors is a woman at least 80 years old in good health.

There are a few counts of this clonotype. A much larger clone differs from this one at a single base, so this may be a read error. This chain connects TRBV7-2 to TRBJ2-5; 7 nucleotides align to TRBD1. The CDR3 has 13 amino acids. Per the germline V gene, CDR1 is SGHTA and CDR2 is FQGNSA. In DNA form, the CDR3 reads TGTGCCAGCAGCCTAGGGACAGTAGAGGCCCAGTACTTC. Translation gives CASSLGTVEAQYF.

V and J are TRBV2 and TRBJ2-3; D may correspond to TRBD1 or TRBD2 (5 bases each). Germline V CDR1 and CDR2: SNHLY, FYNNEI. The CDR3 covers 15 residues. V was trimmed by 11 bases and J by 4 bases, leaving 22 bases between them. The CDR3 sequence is CAFLLGEISSDTQYF. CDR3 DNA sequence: TGTGCCTTCCTGTTGGGGGAAATTAGTTCAGATACGCAGTATTTT.

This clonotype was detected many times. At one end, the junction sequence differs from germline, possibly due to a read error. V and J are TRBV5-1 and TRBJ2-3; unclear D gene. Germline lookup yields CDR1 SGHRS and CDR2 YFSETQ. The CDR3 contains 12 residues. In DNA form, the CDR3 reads TGTGCCAGCAGCTTAGTGGGAGATACGCAGTATTTT. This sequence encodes CASSLVGDTQYF.

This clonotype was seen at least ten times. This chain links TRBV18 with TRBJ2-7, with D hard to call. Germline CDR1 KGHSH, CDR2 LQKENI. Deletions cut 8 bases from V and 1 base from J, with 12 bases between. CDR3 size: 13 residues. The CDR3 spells CASSPTGSYEQYF. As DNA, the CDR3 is TGTGCCAGCAGCCCGACTGGATCCTACGAGCAGTACTTC.

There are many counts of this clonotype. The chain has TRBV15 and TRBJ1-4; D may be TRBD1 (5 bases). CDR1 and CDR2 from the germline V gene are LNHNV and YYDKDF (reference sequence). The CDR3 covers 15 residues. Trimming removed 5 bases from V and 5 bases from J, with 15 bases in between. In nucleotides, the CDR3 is TGTGCCACCAGCCCGGGACTCACAAGGAATGAAAAACTGTTTTTT. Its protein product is CATSPGLTRNEKLFF.

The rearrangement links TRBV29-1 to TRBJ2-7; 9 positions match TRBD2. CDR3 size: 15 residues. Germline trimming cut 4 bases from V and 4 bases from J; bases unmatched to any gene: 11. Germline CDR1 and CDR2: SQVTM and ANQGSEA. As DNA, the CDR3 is TGCAGCGTTGTCCCCCCAGCGGGAGGCCCTTACGAGCAGTACTTC. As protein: CSVVPPAGGPYEQYF.

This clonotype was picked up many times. For the CDR3, the DNA is TGTGCCACCAGTGAGGGGTCGTCCTATCAGCCCCAGCATTTT. It yields the protein CATSEGSSYQPQHF. The rearrangement links TRBV24-1 to TRBJ1-5; D gene uncertain. The CDR3 contains 14 residues. Trimming cost V 4 bases and J 5 bases, with 11 bases left between them. Germline assignment: CDR1 KGHDR and CDR2 SFDVKD.

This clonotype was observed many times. DNA for the CDR3: TGTGCCAGCAGTTACAATCCCGGTACCACCTACGAGCAGTACTTC. The encoded protein is CASSYNPGTTYEQYF. The chain joins TRBV6-5 to TRBJ2-7, with unresolved D. Germline loops: CDR1 MNHEY, CDR2 SVGAGI. The CDR3 loop spans 15 amino acids. V lost 2 bases and J lost 2, with 13 bases in between.

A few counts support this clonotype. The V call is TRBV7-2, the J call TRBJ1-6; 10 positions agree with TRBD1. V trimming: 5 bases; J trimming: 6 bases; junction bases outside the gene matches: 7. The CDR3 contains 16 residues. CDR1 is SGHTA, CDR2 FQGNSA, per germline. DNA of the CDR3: TGTGCCAGCAGCCAGGGGGACAGGGGTGTTAATTCACCCCTCCACTTT. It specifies CASSQGDRGVNSPLHF. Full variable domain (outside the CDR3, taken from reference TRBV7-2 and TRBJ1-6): GAGVSQSPSNKVTEKGKDVELRCDPISGHTALYWYRQSLGQGLEFLIYFQGNSAPDKSGLPSDRFSAERTGGSVSTLTIQRTQQEDSAVYLCASSQGDRGVNSPLHFGNGTRLTVT.

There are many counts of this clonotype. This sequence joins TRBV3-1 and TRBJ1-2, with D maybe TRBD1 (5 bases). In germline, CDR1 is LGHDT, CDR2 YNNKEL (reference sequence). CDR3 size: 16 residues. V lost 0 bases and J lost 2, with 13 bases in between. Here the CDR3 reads CASSQDGIQGNYGYTF. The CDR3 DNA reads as TGTGCCAGCAGCCAAGATGGGATCCAGGGAAACTATGGCTACACCTTC. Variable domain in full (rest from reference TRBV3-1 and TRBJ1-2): DTAVSQTPKYLVTQMGNDKSIKCEQNLGHDTMYWYKQDSKKFLKIMFSYNNKELIINETVPNRFSPKSPDKAHLNLHINSLELGDSAVYFCASSQDGIQGNYGYTFGSGTRLTVV.

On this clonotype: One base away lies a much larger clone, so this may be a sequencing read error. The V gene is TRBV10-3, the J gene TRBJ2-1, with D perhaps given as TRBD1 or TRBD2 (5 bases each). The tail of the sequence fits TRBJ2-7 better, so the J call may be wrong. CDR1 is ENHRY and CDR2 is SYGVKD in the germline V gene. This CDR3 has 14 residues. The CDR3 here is CAISESTDYNEQYF. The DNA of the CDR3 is TGTGCCATCAGTGAGTCGACAGACTACAATGAGCAGTACTTC.

The CDR3 region has the DNA TGTGCCAGCAGCACACTAGCCGCTGGGGAGCAGTACTTC. Residues: CASSTLAAGEQYF. This chain uses TRBV7-3 with TRBJ2-7; D is possibly TRBD2 (6 bases). This CDR3 comprises 13 residues. CDR1 and CDR2 from the germline V gene are SGHTA and FQGTGA. Trimming pared 5 bases from V and 7 bases from J, leaving 15 bases between.

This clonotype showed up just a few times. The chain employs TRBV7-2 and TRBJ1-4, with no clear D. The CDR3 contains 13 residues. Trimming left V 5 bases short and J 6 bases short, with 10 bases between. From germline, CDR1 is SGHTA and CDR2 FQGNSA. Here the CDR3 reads CASSARTDEKLFF. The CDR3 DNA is TGTGCCAGCAGCGCCAGGACGGATGAAAAACTGTTTTTT.

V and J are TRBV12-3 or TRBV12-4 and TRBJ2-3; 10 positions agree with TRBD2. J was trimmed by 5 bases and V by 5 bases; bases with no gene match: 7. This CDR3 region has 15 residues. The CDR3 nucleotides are TGTGCCAGCAGTCCCCAAAGCGGGGGGGGAGATACGCAGTATTTT. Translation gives CASSPQSGGGDTQYF.

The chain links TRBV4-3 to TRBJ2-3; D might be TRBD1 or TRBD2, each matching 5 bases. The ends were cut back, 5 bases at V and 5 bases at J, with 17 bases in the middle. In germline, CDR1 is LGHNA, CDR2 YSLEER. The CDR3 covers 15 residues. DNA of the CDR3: TGCGCCAGCAGCAAGAGACGGGGCCCTAGAGATACGCAGTATTTT. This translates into CASSKRRGPRDTQYF.

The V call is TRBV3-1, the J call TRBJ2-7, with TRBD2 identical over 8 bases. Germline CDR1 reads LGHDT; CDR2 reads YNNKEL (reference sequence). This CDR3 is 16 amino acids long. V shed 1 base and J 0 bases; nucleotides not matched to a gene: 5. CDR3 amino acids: CASSQGVGTSSYEQYF. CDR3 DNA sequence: TGTGCCAGCAGCCAAGGGGTCGGGACTAGCTCCTACGAGCAGTACTTC.

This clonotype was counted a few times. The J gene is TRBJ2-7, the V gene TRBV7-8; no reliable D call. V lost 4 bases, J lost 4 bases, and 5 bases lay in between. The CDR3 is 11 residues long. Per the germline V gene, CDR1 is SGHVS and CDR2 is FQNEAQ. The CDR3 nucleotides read TGTGCCAGCAGCTGGCGGTACGAGCAGTACTTC. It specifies CASSWRYEQYF.

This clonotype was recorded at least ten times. As DNA, the CDR3 is TGTGCCAGCAGATCTAGCGGGGCAAGCTCCTACAATGAGCAGTTCTTC. The encoded protein is CASRSSGASSYNEQFF. The chain joins TRBV11-3 to TRBJ2-1; 9 bases line up with TRBD2. After removal of 6 bases from V and 0 bases from J, the junction contained 6 bases not matched to a gene. This CDR3 region has 16 residues. Germline V gene sequence: CDR1 SGHNT, CDR2 YENEEA.

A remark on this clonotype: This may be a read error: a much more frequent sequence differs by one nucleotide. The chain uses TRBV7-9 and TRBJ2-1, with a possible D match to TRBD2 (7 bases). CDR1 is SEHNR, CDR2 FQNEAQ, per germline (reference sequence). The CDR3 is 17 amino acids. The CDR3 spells CVSSLGRGAPSYNEQFF. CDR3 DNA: TGTGTCAGCAGCTTAGGTCGGGGGGCCCCTTCCTACAATGAGCAGTTCTTC.

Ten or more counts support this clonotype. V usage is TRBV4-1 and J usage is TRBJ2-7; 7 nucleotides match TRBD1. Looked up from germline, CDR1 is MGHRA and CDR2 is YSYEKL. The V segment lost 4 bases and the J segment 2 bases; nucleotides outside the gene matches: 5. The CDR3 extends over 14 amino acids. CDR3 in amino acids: CASSPTGNTYEQYF. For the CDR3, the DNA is TGCGCCAGCAGCCCGACAGGGAACACCTACGAGCAGTACTTC.

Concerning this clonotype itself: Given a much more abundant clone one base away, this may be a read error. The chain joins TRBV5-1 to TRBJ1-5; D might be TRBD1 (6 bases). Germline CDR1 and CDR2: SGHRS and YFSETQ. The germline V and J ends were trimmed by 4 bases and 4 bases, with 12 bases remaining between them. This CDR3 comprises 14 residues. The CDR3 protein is CASSTDSQNQPQHF. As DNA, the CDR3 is TGCGCCAGCAGCACGGACAGCCAAAATCAGCCCCAGCATTTT.

The CDR3 sequence is CASSFGGTGGLDEQYF. The CDR3 DNA reads as TGTGCCAGCAGCTTCGGGGGGACAGGGGGCCTCGACGAGCAGTACTTC. The chain recombines TRBV5-6 with TRBJ2-7; TRBD1 matches at 12 bases. Germline CDR1 and CDR2: SGHDT and YYEEEE. This CDR3 comprises 16 residues. The trim removed 2 bases at V and 5 bases at J, leaving 8 bases unmatched.

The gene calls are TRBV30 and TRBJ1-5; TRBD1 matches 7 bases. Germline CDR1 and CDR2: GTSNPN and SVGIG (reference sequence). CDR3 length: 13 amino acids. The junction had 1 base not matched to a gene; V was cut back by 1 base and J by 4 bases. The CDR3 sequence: CAWSGRGNQPQHF. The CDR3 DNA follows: TGTGCCTGGAGTGGCAGGGGGAATCAGCCCCAGCATTTT. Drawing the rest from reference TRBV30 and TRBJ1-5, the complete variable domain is SQTIHQWPATLVQPVGSPLSLECTVEGTSNPNLYWYRQAAGRGLQLLFYSVGIGQISSEVPQNLSASRPQDRQFILSSKKLLLSDSGFYLCAWSGRGNQPQHFGDGTRLSIL.

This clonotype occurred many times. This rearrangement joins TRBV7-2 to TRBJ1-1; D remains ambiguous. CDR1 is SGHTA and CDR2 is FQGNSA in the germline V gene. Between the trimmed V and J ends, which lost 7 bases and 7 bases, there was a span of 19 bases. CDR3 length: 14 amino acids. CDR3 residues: CASIMGISSVEAFF. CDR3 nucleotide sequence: TGTGCCAGCATCATGGGGATTTCCAGCGTTGAAGCTTTCTTT.

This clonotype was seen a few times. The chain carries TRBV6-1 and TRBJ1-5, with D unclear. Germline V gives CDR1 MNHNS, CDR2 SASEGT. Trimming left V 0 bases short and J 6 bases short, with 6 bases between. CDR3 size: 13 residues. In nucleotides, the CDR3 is TGTGCCAGCAGTGAAGCGGATGTTCAGCCCCAGCATTTT. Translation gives CASSEADVQPQHF.

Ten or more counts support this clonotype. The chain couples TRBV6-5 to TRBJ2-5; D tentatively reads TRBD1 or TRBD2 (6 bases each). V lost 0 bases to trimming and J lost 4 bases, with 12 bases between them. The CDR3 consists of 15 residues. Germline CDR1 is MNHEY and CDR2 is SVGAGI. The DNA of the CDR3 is TGTGCCAGCAGTTACTCGGGGGCGGGGATAGAGACCCAGTACTTC. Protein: CASSYSGAGIETQYF.

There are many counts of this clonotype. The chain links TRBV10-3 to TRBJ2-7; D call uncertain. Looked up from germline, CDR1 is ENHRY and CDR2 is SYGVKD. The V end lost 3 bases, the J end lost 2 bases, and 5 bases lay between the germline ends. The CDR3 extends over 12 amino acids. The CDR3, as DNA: TGTGCCATCAGTGACGGTCCCTACGAGCAGTACTTC. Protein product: CAISDGPYEQYF.

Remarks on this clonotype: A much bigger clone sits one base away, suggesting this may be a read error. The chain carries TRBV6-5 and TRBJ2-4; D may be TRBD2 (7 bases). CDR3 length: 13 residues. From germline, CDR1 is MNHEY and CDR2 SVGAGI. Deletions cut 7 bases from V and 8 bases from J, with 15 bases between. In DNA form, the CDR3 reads TGTGCCAGCAACAAAGGGGGGGCGGACATTCAGTACTTC. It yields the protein CASNKGGADIQYF.